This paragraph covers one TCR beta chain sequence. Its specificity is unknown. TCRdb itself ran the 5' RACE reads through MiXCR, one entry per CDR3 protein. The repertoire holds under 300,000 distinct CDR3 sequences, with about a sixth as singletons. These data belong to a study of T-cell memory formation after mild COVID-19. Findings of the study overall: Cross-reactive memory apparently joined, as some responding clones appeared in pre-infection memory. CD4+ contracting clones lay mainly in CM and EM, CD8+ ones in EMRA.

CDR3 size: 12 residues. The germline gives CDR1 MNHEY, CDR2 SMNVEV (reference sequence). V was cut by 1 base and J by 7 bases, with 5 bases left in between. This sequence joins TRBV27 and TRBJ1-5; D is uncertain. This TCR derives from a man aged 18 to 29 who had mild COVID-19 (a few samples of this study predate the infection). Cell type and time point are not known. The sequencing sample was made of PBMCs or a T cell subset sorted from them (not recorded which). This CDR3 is CASSLWGQPQHF. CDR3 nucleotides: TGTGCCAGCAGTTTATGGGGACAGCCCCAGCATTTT.